This T cell receptor (beta chain) comes out of a study of OX40 agonist ivuxolimab in advanced cancers. A word on this clone: Its antigen remains unidentified.

Profiling relied on immunoSEQ multiplex PCR, and the TCRdb table lists in-frame clones only, not all of them. The table shows about 85,000 clones, with 80% to 90% occurring only once. V was clipped by 4 bases and J by 2 bases; unmatched bases: 25. The CDR3 has 21 residues. Germline CDR1 SGDLS, CDR2 YYNGEE. Notes on the study in general: Circulating CD4+ and CD8+ T cells showed clonal expansion by week 6 at 0.1 to 3.0 mg/kg. Among the lowest levels of clonal expansion were found in partial responders at 0.1-3.0 mg/kg. Expanded clones were, on average, more numerous in CD8+ T cells than in CD4+.

Samples of blood were obtained at baseline, on cycle 4 day 1, and on cycle 7 day 1. The sequence was obtained from an adult with an advanced solid tumor such as melanoma, head and neck, liver or kidney cancer. This chain joins TRBV9 and TRBJ2-3, with TRBD1 identical over 7 bases. This specimen was CD4+ or CD8+ T cells sorted from blood, taken in a trial of the OX40 agonist ivuxolimab. Here the CDR3 DNA reads TGTGCCAGCAGCTCCACTAATTTTAAGACAGGGCGGAACCCGTACACAGATACGCAGTATTTT. It translates to CASSSTNFKTGRNPYTDTQYF.